The 30 T cell receptor beta chains presented below share a single source sample, sequenced in a study of siplizumab effects on memory and regulatory T cells. The data were produced by immunoSEQ multiplex PCR, yet TCRdb's version contains in-frame clones alone and is incomplete. The sample holds approximately 100,000 clones, approximately 91% seen once. Specimen: CD4+ T cells sorted from blood. The receptors originated from a human donor in good health. Some clones in this sample may be carry-over from other donors' samples.

J is TRBJ2-7 and V is TRBV20-1; TRBD1 agrees at 8 bases. V shed 6 bases and J 5 bases; nucleotides not matched to a gene: 3. The CDR3 loop spans 11 amino acids. CDR1 and CDR2 (germline): DFQATT, SNEGSKA (reference sequence). DNA for the CDR3: TGCAGTGCACGACAGGGGCACGAGCAGTACTTC. It translates to CSARQGHEQYF.

The chain couples TRBV7-9 to TRBJ1-3; 11 nucleotides agree with TRBD1. This CDR3 has 17 residues. After removal of 4 bases from V and 2 bases from J, the junction contained 7 bases not matched to a gene. CDR1 SEHNR and CDR2 FQNEAQ come from the germline V gene (reference sequence). This CDR3 is CASSWGQGDRAGNTIYF. In DNA, the CDR3 is TGTGCCAGCAGCTGGGGACAGGGGGATCGCGCTGGAAACACCATATATTTT.

The table lists this clone with a few counts. This sequence joins TRBV18 and TRBJ2-5; D may be TRBD1 (5 bases). V gave up 3 bases and J gave up 1 base, with 6 bases separating them. The germline CDR1 and CDR2 sequences are KGHSH and LQKENI. This CDR3 has 13 amino acids. CDR3 region: CASSPTAQETQYF. The CDR3 DNA reads as TGTGCCAGCTCACCGACAGCCCAAGAGACCCAGTACTTC.

This clone has a handful of counts. The chain carries TRBV27 and TRBJ1-1; 8 positions match TRBD1. This CDR3 has 14 residues. V was clipped by 5 bases and J by 5 bases; unmatched bases: 7. CDR1 is MNHEY, CDR2 SMNVEV, per germline (reference sequence). CDR3 sequence: CASSGGQGRTEAFF. The DNA of the CDR3 is TGTGCCAGCAGTGGTGGACAGGGTAGAACTGAAGCTTTCTTT.

The chain combines TRBV25-1 with TRBJ2-1, with D possibly being TRBD1 (6 bases). The germline gives CDR1 MGHDK, CDR2 SYGVNS. Trimming took off 3 bases at V and 0 bases at J, with 12 bases between the two ends. The CDR3 is 16 amino acids. CDR3 DNA sequence: TGTGCCAGCAGTGACTCTACAGGGAGCTCCTACAATGAGCAGTTCTTC. Translating it yields CASSDSTGSSYNEQFF.

V gene TRBV6-1 combines with J gene TRBJ2-5; 11 nucleotides agree with TRBD2. The J call may not be correct, given that the DNA end is closer to TRBJ2-7. Germline V lookup: CDR1 MNHNS, CDR2 SASEGT. The CDR3 is made up of 14 amino acids. The CDR3 protein is CASSLSGGAYEQYF. CDR3 DNA sequence: TGTGCCAGCAGTCTTAGCGGGGGGGCCTACGAGCAGTACTTC.

J is TRBJ2-5 and V is TRBV7-9; the match to TRBD1 covers 7 bases. The CDR3 sequence is 14 residues long. Unmatched junction bases numbered 3, after V lost 4 bases and J lost 1 base. Looked up from germline, CDR1 is SEHNR and CDR2 is FQNEAQ (reference sequence). The DNA of the CDR3 is TGTGCCAGCAGCTCACAGGGGACCCAAGAGACCCAGTACTTC. Translation gives CASSSQGTQETQYF.

J is TRBJ1-2 and V is TRBV5-4, with unresolved D. V lost 4 bases, J lost 0 bases, and 10 bases lay in between. This CDR3 spans 14 amino acids. CDR1 is SGHNT and CDR2 is YYREEE in the germline V gene (reference sequence). The CDR3 nucleotides read TGTGCCAGCAGCCAAAGGGCTCCTAACTATGGCTACACCTTC. This encodes CASSQRAPNYGYTF.

This chain connects TRBV4-1 to TRBJ2-7; D is perhaps TRBD1 or TRBD2 (5 bases each). From germline, CDR1 is MGHRA and CDR2 YSYEKL. With 5 bases removed from V and 3 bases from J, the gap between germline ends came to 17 bases. The CDR3 is 15 residues long. The DNA for the CDR3 is TGCGCCAGCAGCACAACCAGGAAGGGGAGCTACGAGCAGTACTTC. Residues: CASSTTRKGSYEQYF.

The rearrangement joins TRBV30 to TRBJ1-2; perhaps TRBD1 as D (6 bases). The CDR3 totals 16 residues. V dropped 2 bases and J dropped 7 bases, with 23 bases sitting between them. Germline lookup yields CDR1 GTSNPN and CDR2 SVGIG (reference sequence). For the CDR3, the DNA is TGTGCCTGGAGTCGAAACCTGGACAGCCTCCTTCGTGGCTACACCTTC. Encoded protein: CAWSRNLDSLLRGYTF.

The chain combines TRBV7-2 with TRBJ2-7; 11 bases are a match to TRBD2. With V trimmed by 2 bases and J by 3 bases, 3 bases remained unmatched. This CDR3 is 15 amino acids long. Germline loops: CDR1 SGHTA, CDR2 FQGNSA. CDR3 in DNA: TGTGCCAGCAGCTTATCACTAGCGGGAGTCTACGAGCAGTACTTC. Amino acids: CASSLSLAGVYEQYF. Full variable domain (outside the CDR3, taken from reference TRBV7-2 and TRBJ2-7): GAGVSQSPSNKVTEKGKDVELRCDPISGHTALYWYRQSLGQGLEFLIYFQGNSAPDKSGLPSDRFSAERTGGSVSTLTIQRTQQEDSAVYLCASSLSLAGVYEQYFGPGTRLTVT.

The rearrangement links TRBV6-5 to TRBJ2-3; D unclear. The CDR3 has 16 amino acids. Germline lookup yields CDR1 MNHEY and CDR2 SVGAGI. The germline V and J ends were trimmed by 2 bases and 0 bases, with 12 bases remaining between them. The CDR3 loop is CASSYALGSSTDTQYF. Written as DNA, the CDR3 is TGTGCCAGCAGTTACGCGTTAGGTTCCAGCACAGATACGCAGTATTTT.

The chain is built from TRBV28 and TRBJ2-5, with D maybe TRBD2 (5 bases). This CDR3 is built from 11 residues. The germline V gene has CDR1 MDHEN and CDR2 SYDVKM. V was shortened by 3 bases and J by 7 bases, with 6 bases between the two germline ends. This CDR3 is CASSLGRTQYF. Written as DNA, the CDR3 is TGTGCCAGCAGTTTGGGGAGGACCCAGTACTTC.

The V and J genes are TRBV19 and TRBJ1-1; D not certain. V was trimmed by 3 bases and J by 1 base, leaving 12 bases between them. Germline-derived CDR1 and CDR2 are LNHDA and SQIVND (reference sequence). The length of the CDR3 is 15 residues. CDR3 sequence: CASSIWAAKNTEAFF. The DNA of the CDR3 is TGTGCCAGTAGTATTTGGGCAGCCAAGAACACTGAAGCTTTCTTT.

The chain joins TRBV5-6 to TRBJ2-3, with 8 bases aligning to TRBD2. Germline V gene lookup returns CDR1 SGHDT and CDR2 YYEEEE. The V segment lost 4 bases and the J segment 5 bases; nucleotides outside the gene matches: 9. This CDR3 comprises 15 residues. The CDR3 region has the DNA TGTGCCAGCAGCCAGGGTAGCGGGGCGGGAGATACGCAGTATTTT. Translating it yields CASSQGSGAGDTQYF.

The chain uses TRBV9 and TRBJ2-5; D unclear. Germline V gene sequence: CDR1 SGDLS, CDR2 YYNGEE. The CDR3 loop spans 12 amino acids. V was pared by 1 base and J by 3 bases, with 4 bases between. CDR3 sequence reads: CASSVWEETQYF. In DNA, the CDR3 is TGTGCCAGCAGCGTATGGGAAGAGACCCAGTACTTC.

The chain recombines TRBV5-1 with TRBJ2-3, with a tentative D call TRBD2 (5 bases). Germline assignment: CDR1 SGHRS and CDR2 YFSETQ. Trimming cost V 0 bases and J 0 bases, with 8 bases left between them. This CDR3 region has 15 residues. CDR3 region: CASSLVGESTDTQYF. The CDR3 nucleotides read TGCGCCAGCAGCTTGGTTGGGGAGAGCACAGATACGCAGTATTTT. Drawing the rest from reference TRBV5-1 and TRBJ2-3, the complete variable domain is KAGVTQTPRYLIKTRGQQVTLSCSPISGHRSVSWYQQTPGQGLQFLFEYFSETQRNKGNFPGRFSGRQFSNSRSEMNVSTLELGDSALYLCASSLVGESTDTQYFGPGTRLTVL.

The J gene is TRBJ2-5, the V gene TRBV9; TRBD2 aligns across 8 bases. With V trimmed by 1 base and J by 3 bases, 8 bases remained unmatched. Looked up from germline, CDR1 is SGDLS and CDR2 is YYNGEE. This CDR3 has 16 residues. Here the CDR3 reads CASSVSPVLAEETQYF. The CDR3 DNA is TGTGCCAGCAGCGTATCGCCGGTACTAGCGGAAGAGACCCAGTACTTC.

The CDR3 protein is CASSQGLINEKLFF. The CDR3 bases are TGTGCCAGTAGTCAAGGACTTATTAATGAAAAACTGTTTTTT. V and J are TRBV19 and TRBJ1-4; D is unresolved. The CDR3 has 14 amino acids. The germline V and J ends were trimmed by 5 bases and 4 bases, with 11 bases remaining between them. CDR1 and CDR2 from the germline V gene are LNHDA and SQIVND (reference sequence).

This clone was seen a handful of times. Written as DNA, the CDR3 is TGTGCCTGGAGTAAATACGGGGAGCTGTTTTTT. Translated, it gives CAWSKYGELFF. The chain couples TRBV30 to TRBJ2-2; D unclear. CDR3 length: 11 residues. The germline V gene has CDR1 GTSNPN and CDR2 SVGIG (reference sequence). V gave up 2 bases and J gave up 7 bases, with 5 bases separating them.

In this sample, this clone turned up once. One end of the junction does not line up with germline, which may come from a read error. V and J are TRBV7-7 and TRBJ1-3; D not resolved. Germline CDR1 is SSHAT and CDR2 is FNYEAQ (reference sequence). The CDR3 has 21 residues. CDR3 in amino acids: CASSLRYGETTMTRVGNTIYF. The CDR3 DNA follows: TGTGCTAGCAGCCTCCGCTACGGGGAGACAACCATGACTAGAGTTGGAAACACCATATATTTT. Combining the CDR3 with reference TRBV7-7 and TRBJ1-3 gives the whole variable domain GAGVSQSPRYKVTKRGQDVTLRCDPISSHATLYWYQQALGQGPEFLTYFNYEAQPDKSGLPSDRFSAERPEGSISTLTIQRTEQRDSAMYRCASSLRYGETTMTRVGNTIYFGEGSWLTVV.

This clone appeared a few times. The chain joins TRBV20-1 to TRBJ2-7; D uncertain. V was trimmed by 4 bases and J by 7 bases, leaving 8 bases between them. Looked up from germline, CDR1 is DFQATT and CDR2 is SNEGSKA (reference sequence). The CDR3 sequence is 10 residues long. The CDR3 DNA sequence: TGCAGTGCTAATTTGCGAGAGCAGTACTTC. Its translation is CSANLREQYF.

This chain connects TRBV12-5 to TRBJ2-1, with 10 bases identical to TRBD2. The CDR3 extends over 16 amino acids. The V segment lost 0 bases and the J segment 6 bases; nucleotides outside the gene matches: 5. From germline, CDR1 is LGHNT and CDR2 FRNRAP. CDR3 amino acids: CASGLVGGLAFNEQFF. CDR3 bases: TGTGCTAGTGGTTTGGTTGGGGGACTAGCGTTCAATGAGCAGTTCTTC.

V usage is TRBV5-6 and J usage is TRBJ1-1; weak D call: TRBD1 (6 bases). Germline V gene data show CDR1 as SGHDT and CDR2 as YYEEEE. Deletions cut 4 bases from V and 0 bases from J, with 13 bases between. The CDR3 has 15 amino acids. CDR3 DNA: TGTGCCAGCAGCCAACGGGACACCTTGAACACTGAAGCTTTCTTT. Translating gives CASSQRDTLNTEAFF. Using reference TRBV5-6 and TRBJ1-1 for the parts outside the CDR3, the full variable domain is DAGVTQSPTHLIKTRGQQVTLRCSPKSGHDTVSWYQQALGQGPQFIFQYYEEEERQRGNFPDRFSGHQFPNYSSELNVNALLLGDSALYLCASSQRDTLNTEAFFGQGTRLTVV.

The chain combines TRBV30 with TRBJ2-5; 8 nucleotides line up with TRBD1. Germline-derived CDR1 and CDR2 are GTSNPN and SVGIG (reference sequence). This CDR3 has 15 amino acids. The V gene end was trimmed by 0 bases and the J gene end by 5 bases; junction bases not matched to a gene: 8. In DNA, the CDR3 is TGTGCCTGGAGTGTACTGACAGGGGTTGGCGAGACCCAGTACTTC. Amino acids: CAWSVLTGVGETQYF.

This chain uses TRBV19 with TRBJ1-1; 7 nucleotides match TRBD1. CDR1 LNHDA and CDR2 SQIVND come from the germline V gene (reference sequence). This CDR3 spans 14 amino acids. The trim removed 5 bases at V and 5 bases at J, leaving 8 bases unmatched. The CDR3 DNA sequence: TGTGCCAGTAGTGCCACAGGGGCGGAAACTGAAGCTTTCTTT. Its translation is CASSATGAETEAFF.

This chain uses TRBV5-4 with TRBJ1-5, with 9 bases lining up with TRBD1. Germline CDR1 reads SGHNT; CDR2 reads YYREEE (reference sequence). Germline trimming cut 3 bases from V and 0 bases from J; bases unmatched to any gene: 16. This CDR3 is 20 amino acids long. CDR3 DNA: TGTGCCAGCAGCTACAGGGGGCGCCTTTTTTCGGACTATAGCAATCAGCCCCAGCATTTT. Translating gives CASSYRGRLFSDYSNQPQHF.

The chain is built from TRBV21-1 and TRBJ2-5; the listed D gene, TRBD2, was not tested against the DNA. TRBV21-1 is given as a pseudogene. The CDR3 length is 17 residues. For the CDR3, the DNA is TGTGCCAGCAGCCGGGCTAGCGGGCTCAGGGGGGAAGAGACCCAGTACTTC. It codes for CASSRASGLRGEETQYF.

The chain employs TRBV5-1 and TRBJ2-1, with 7 bases fitting TRBD2. The V and J ends lost 0 bases and 1 base, in that order; junction bases with no gene match: 4. Germline-derived CDR1 and CDR2 are SGHRS and YFSETQ. The CDR3 loop spans 16 amino acids. The CDR3 protein is CASSLDAGVSYNEQFF. The CDR3 nucleotides are TGCGCCAGCAGCTTGGATGCGGGAGTTTCCTACAATGAGCAGTTCTTC.

The chain couples TRBV6-5 to TRBJ2-3; D is perhaps TRBD2 (6 bases). The CDR3 loop spans 13 amino acids. CDR1 and CDR2 (germline): MNHEY, SVGAGI. The V gene lost 8 bases and the J gene lost 2 bases, with 11 bases spanning the gap. CDR3 loop: CASAGSFTDTQYF. CDR3 nucleotides: TGTGCCAGCGCCGGGAGCTTCACAGATACGCAGTATTTT.